These T cell receptor beta chains were read from a single sample in a study of T cell changes during pregnancy in multiple sclerosis. The protocol was immunoSEQ multiplex PCR, while the TCRdb copy is restricted to in-frame clones and leaves out a portion. There are roughly 40,000 clones in the sample; 90% to 95% occur only once, and 0.73% lies in the top ten. The starting material was CD4+ T cells from peripheral blood mononuclear cells, obtained before pregnancy. These receptors were taken from a female donor with multiple sclerosis, enrolled in a pregnancy study. Each CDR3 is given with its conserved first and last residue. Fields, in order: J gene, V gene, clone size, D gene, CDR3 protein, CDR3 DNA. The D gene is left open where the match is weak. Part of the rows lack a size; the others show once, few, many or a class for expanded clones.

>TRBJ1-2|TRBV9|.|.
CASSARSRGRDGYTF
TGTGCCAGCAGCGCCCGATCGCGAGGTCGGGATGGCTACACCTTC
>TRBJ1-5|TRBV13|.|.
CASSLERNQPQHF
TGTGCCAGCAGCTTAGAACGGAATCAGCCCCAGCATTTT
>TRBJ1-2|TRBV19|.|.
CASSTLRLPYGYTF
TGTGCCAGTAGTACCCTCAGGCTTCCCTATGGCTACACCTTC
>TRBJ2-3|TRBV6-5|.|TRBD2
CASSYSSGGSDTQYF
TGTGCCAGCAGTTACTCTAGCGGGGGATCGGATACGCAGTATTTT
>TRBJ2-3|TRBV7-2|.|TRBD2
CASSVRLAGGTDTDTQYF
TGTGCCAGCAGCGTTAGGCTGGCGGGGGGAACTGACACAGATACGCAGTATTTT
>TRBJ1-1|TRBV30|.|.
CAWSKDMNTEAFF
TGTGCCTGGAGTAAAGACATGAACACTGAAGCTTTCTTT
>TRBJ2-3|TRBV6-1|few|.
CASLQPVKVDTQYF
TGTGCCAGCCTACAGCCAGTAAAGGTAGATACGCAGTATTTT
>TRBJ1-2|TRBV29-1|.|TRBD1
CSVLQGGVGGYTF
TGCAGCGTCCTACAGGGGGGGGTAGGTGGCTACACCTTC
>TRBJ1-3|TRBV4-1|medium-sized|TRBD1
CASSRSGQGSGNTIYF
TGCGCCAGCAGCCGTTCGGGACAGGGGTCTGGAAACACCATATATTTT
>TRBJ2-1|TRBV7-3|.|TRBD1
CASSRQGLNEQFF
TGTGCCAGCAGCCGACAGGGTCTGAATGAGCAGTTCTTC
>TRBJ2-1|TRBV9|.|TRBD2
CASSVDPAGGPIKNEQFF
TGTGCCAGCAGCGTAGACCCAGCGGGGGGGCCGATTAAAAATGAGCAGTTCTTC
>TRBJ2-1|TRBV19|few|.
CASSTVNEQFF
TGTGCCAGTAGTACGGTCAATGAGCAGTTCTTC
>TRBJ2-5|TRBV7-9|once|TRBD2
CASSYWTSGQETQYF
TGTGCCAGCAGCTACTGGACTAGCGGACAAGAGACCCAGTACTTC
>TRBJ2-5|TRBV7-9|once|TRBD1
CAGLRTGGQETQYF
TGTGCCGGTCTTCGGACAGGGGGCCAAGAGACCCAGTACTTC
>TRBJ2-7|TRBV4-3|.|TRBD2
CASSQVASGGVLGEQYF
TGCGCCAGCAGCCAAGTGGCTAGCGGGGGAGTATTAGGCGAGCAGTACTTC
>TRBJ2-7|TRBV6-5|.|.
CASSYSRVTLTNEQYF
TGTGCCAGCAGTTACTCGAGAGTCACCCTTACGAATGAGCAGTACTTC
>TRBJ2-2|TRBV27|.|TRBD2
CVSGALNTGELFF
TGTGTCAGCGGGGCCCTGAACACCGGGGAGCTGTTTTTT
>TRBJ1-2|TRBV4-3|.|.
CASSQLGGDGDGYTF
TGCGCCAGCAGCCAATTGGGCGGAGACGGGGATGGCTACACCTTC
>TRBJ1-5|TRBV6-5|.|TRBD1
CASSDRGRDQPQHF
TGTGCCAGCAGTGACAGGGGCAGAGATCAGCCCCAGCATTTT
>TRBJ1-1|TRBV5-4|.|TRBD1
CASSPGQATEAFF
TGTGCCAGCAGCCCGGGACAGGCCACTGAAGCTTTCTTT
>TRBJ2-1|TRBV7-3|.|TRBD2
CASSPGGLAGQQFF
TGTGCCAGCTCCCCAGGAGGACTAGCGGGCCAGCAGTTCTTC
>TRBJ2-1|TRBV7-8|.|.
CASSFSRRGAEYNEQFF
TGTGCCAGCAGCTTTTCGCGTCGCGGGGCTGAATACAATGAGCAGTTCTTC
>TRBJ2-5|TRBV9|.|TRBD2
CASSVSPGGPEETQYF
TGTGCCAGCAGCGTATCCCCGGGGGGGCCCGAGGAGACCCAGTACTTC
>TRBJ2-1|TRBV7-3|.|.
CASSRSPSWSYNEQFF
TGTGCCAGCAGCCGATCCCCTAGCTGGTCCTACAATGAGCAGTTCTTC